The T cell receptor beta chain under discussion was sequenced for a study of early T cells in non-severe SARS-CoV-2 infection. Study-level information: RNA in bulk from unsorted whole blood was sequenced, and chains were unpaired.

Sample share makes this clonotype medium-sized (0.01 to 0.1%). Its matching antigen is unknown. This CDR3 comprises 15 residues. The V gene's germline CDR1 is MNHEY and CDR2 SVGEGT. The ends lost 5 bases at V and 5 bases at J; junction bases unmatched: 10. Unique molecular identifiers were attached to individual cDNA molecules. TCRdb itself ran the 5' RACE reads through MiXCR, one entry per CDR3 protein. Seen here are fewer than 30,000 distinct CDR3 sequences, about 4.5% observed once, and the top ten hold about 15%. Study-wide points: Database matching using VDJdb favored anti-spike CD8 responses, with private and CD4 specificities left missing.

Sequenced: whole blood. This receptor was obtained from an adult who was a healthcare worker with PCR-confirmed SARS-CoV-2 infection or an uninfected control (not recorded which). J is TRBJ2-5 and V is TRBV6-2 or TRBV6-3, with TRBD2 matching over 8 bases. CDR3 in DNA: TGTGCCAGCAGTCTCCTAGCGGGTGAGACTGAGACCCAGTACTTC. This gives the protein CASSLLAGETETQYF.